The 17 T cell receptor beta chains listed next were all sequenced from one sample in a study of T cell responses to AZD1222 COVID-19 vaccine (dated by TCRdb to the early 2020s). According to the study, the label for this sample's time point signals: baseline before first vaccination. Receptors were amplified or captured by the immunoSEQ multiplex PCR assay. What TCRdb holds here is the immuneACCESS table cut down to in-frame rearrangements. Part of the clones is not present; checked against another copy, under half of the missing clones reflect an unresolved V gene, and the others are unexplained. This sample holds more than 75,000 clones; 91% were observed only once. The ten largest clones represent roughly 7.5% of the sample. Sample: peripheral blood, taken on day 0 of AZD1222 vaccination. Receptors originate from an adult in good health.

A few counts support this clone. CDR3 coding DNA: TGTGCCAGCAGTTCCCACACTGGAAACACCATATATTTT. Encoded protein: CASSSHTGNTIYF. V is TRBV12-3 or TRBV12-4 and J is TRBJ1-3; D is uncertain. This CDR3 has 13 amino acids. V lost 4 bases, J lost 2 bases, and 6 bases lay in between.

The rearrangement uses TRBV6-1 and TRBJ2-7; 7 bases are shared with TRBD1. The germline V gene has CDR1 MNHNS and CDR2 SASEGT. This CDR3 comprises 14 residues. The V segment lost 1 base and the J segment 5 bases; nucleotides outside the gene matches: 5. CDR3 DNA sequence: TGTGCCAGCAGTGAAGGAGGGGGCGAGGACGAGCAGTACTTC. As protein: CASSEGGGEDEQYF.

The rearrangement uses TRBV7-2 and TRBJ2-3; 12 bases are a match to TRBD2. Germline trimming cut 2 bases from V and 5 bases from J; bases unmatched to any gene: 5. CDR3 length: 16 amino acids. Germline V gene lookup returns CDR1 SGHTA and CDR2 FQGNSA. The CDR3 DNA reads TGTGCCAGCAGCTTACTAGCGGGAGGGCCCGGAGATACGCAGTATTTT. This sequence encodes CASSLLAGGPGDTQYF.

The chain joins TRBV23-1 to TRBJ1-2; D uncertain. TRBV23-1 is labeled an ORF, and its function is uncertain. This CDR3 contains 16 residues. V shed 4 bases and J shed 7 bases, with 22 bases lying between them. The DNA for the CDR3 is TGCGCCAGCAGTCTCCCAGGCGACGGCGGCGGCTTTGGCTACACCTTC. It yields the protein CASSLPGDGGGFGYTF.

This chain uses TRBV6-6 with TRBJ1-3; no firm D call. Trimming cost V 2 bases and J 4 bases, with 12 bases left between them. CDR3 length equals 15 residues. The germline gives CDR1 MNHNY, CDR2 SVGAGI (reference sequence). The CDR3 DNA reads as TGTGCCAGCAGTTACGGCGCGCGACGGGGAAACACCATATATTTT. This encodes CASSYGARRGNTIYF.

This chain uses TRBV4-2 with TRBJ1-1; 7 bases fit TRBD1. Germline loops: CDR1 LGHNA, CDR2 YNFKEQ. V shed 1 base and J 1 base; nucleotides not matched to a gene: 6. CDR3 size: 16 residues. The chain's CDR3 is CASSQGEGARNTEAFF. CDR3 in DNA: TGTGCCAGCAGCCAAGGGGAGGGGGCACGGAACACTGAAGCTTTCTTT.

V is TRBV5-6 and J is TRBJ1-6, with a tentative D call TRBD1 (6 bases). This CDR3 contains 17 residues. The germline V gene has CDR1 SGHDT and CDR2 YYEEEE. V lost 2 bases, J lost 0 bases, and 12 bases lay in between. The CDR3 region is CASSFRTESSYNSPLHF. For the CDR3, the DNA is TGTGCCAGCAGCTTTCGGACAGAAAGCTCCTATAATTCACCCCTCCACTTT.

The chain has TRBV19 and TRBJ2-5; possibly TRBD1 for D (6 bases). Trimming took 6 bases from V and 4 from J, leaving 15 bases between them. The CDR3 is made up of 14 amino acids. Germline lookup yields CDR1 LNHDA and CDR2 SQIVND (reference sequence). The CDR3 coding sequence is TGTGCCAGTAGCCTCAGGGGTCTTGGAGAGACCCAGTACTTC. This translates into CASSLRGLGETQYF.

The rearrangement joins TRBV9 to TRBJ2-7; TRBD2 aligns across 9 bases. V shed 3 bases and J 4 bases; nucleotides not matched to a gene: 8. Germline V gene data show CDR1 as SGDLS and CDR2 as YYNGEE. CDR3 size: 15 residues. The CDR3 DNA reads TGTGCCAGCAGCGCCTCTGGCGGGAGGGCGTACGAGCAGTACTTC. It specifies CASSASGGRAYEQYF.

This clone is a singleton in its sample. The chain couples TRBV5-1 to TRBJ2-5; 7 bases are shared with TRBD1. The V gene's germline CDR1 is SGHRS and CDR2 YFSETQ. V lost 0 bases to trimming and J lost 13 bases; unmatched junction nucleotides: 6. The CDR3 totals 12 residues. CDR3 in DNA: TGCGCCAGCAGCTTGGACAGGGGCAGGGCGTACTTC. Translating it yields CASSLDRGRAYF.

This chain connects TRBV18 to TRBJ1-1, with 7 bases identical to TRBD1. The CDR3 totals 16 residues. The V segment lost 1 base and the J segment 4 bases; nucleotides outside the gene matches: 9. Germline V lookup: CDR1 KGHSH, CDR2 LQKENI. DNA for the CDR3: TGTGCCAGCTCACCACTCGGACAGGTGCTGGGCACTGAAGCTTTCTTT. This encodes CASSPLGQVLGTEAFF. The complete variable domain, with remaining parts taken from reference TRBV18 and TRBJ1-1, reads NAGVMQNPRHLVRRRGQEARLRCSPMKGHSHVYWYRQLPEEGLKFMVYLQKENIIDESGMPKERFSAEFPKEGPSILRIQQVVRGDSAAYFCASSPLGQVLGTEAFFGQGTRLTVV.

The chain links TRBV7-3 to TRBJ2-1, with TRBD1 matching over 8 bases. This CDR3 has 15 amino acids. The germline V gene encodes CDR1 SGHTA and CDR2 FQGTGA. V trimming: 5 bases; J trimming: 2 bases; junction bases outside the gene matches: 5. Here the CDR3 DNA reads TGTGCCAGCAGCGTGGACAGGGACGCCTACAATGAGCAGTTCTTC. Translated, it gives CASSVDRDAYNEQFF.

CDR3 DNA sequence: TGTGCCTGGAGCGCGTGGAGGGACTCTGCCCGGCCCCAGCATTTT. Its translation: CAWSAWRDSARPQHF. J is TRBJ1-5 and V is TRBV30, with D possibly TRBD1 on 5 matching bases. The V gene lost 3 bases and the J gene lost 9 bases, with 21 bases spanning the gap. The CDR3 covers 15 residues. CDR1 and CDR2 from the germline V gene are GTSNPN and SVGIG (reference sequence).

The genes are TRBV7-9 and TRBJ1-6; TRBD1 matches at 11 bases. Unmatched junction bases numbered 2, after V lost 5 bases and J lost 5 bases. The CDR3 totals 15 residues. Germline V gives CDR1 SEHNR, CDR2 FQNEAQ (reference sequence). The chain's CDR3 is CASSLDRGHNSPLHF. The CDR3 DNA is TGTGCCAGCAGCCTGGACAGGGGGCATAATTCACCCCTCCACTTT.

The chain carries TRBV6-5 and TRBJ2-3, with D uncertain. This CDR3 has 11 amino acids. V was trimmed by 10 bases and J by 3 bases, leaving 8 bases between them. Germline lookup yields CDR1 MNHEY and CDR2 SVGAGI. CDR3 residues: CATTSTDTQYF. CDR3 sequence (DNA): TGTGCCACAACCTCAACAGATACGCAGTATTTT.

The chain joins TRBV2 to TRBJ1-6, with 7 bases that match TRBD1. The germline V gene encodes CDR1 SNHLY and CDR2 FYNNEI. V was clipped by 3 bases and J by 7 bases; unmatched bases: 9. CDR3 length equals 16 residues. CDR3 in DNA: TGTGCCAGCAGTGATATAAGGGGGCAGAGGAATTCACCCCTCCACTTT. Encoded protein: CASSDIRGQRNSPLHF.

The rearrangement links TRBV27 to TRBJ2-1; TRBD2 matches at 8 bases. The length of the CDR3 is 13 residues. CDR1 is MNHEY and CDR2 is SMNVEV in the germline V gene (reference sequence). Trimming at V came to 5 bases and at J to 12 bases, leaving 9 bases not matched to a gene. In nucleotides, the CDR3 is TGTGCCAGCAGTGGGGTGGGCGGGGGGCGGCAGTTCTTC. This sequence encodes CASSGVGGGRQFF.